Listed below are T cell receptor beta chains from one sample, sequenced in a study of blood T cell repertoires in COVID-19. Only in-frame clones appear in the TCRdb table, and some are missing; sequencing was by immunoSEQ multiplex PCR. The table includes 150,000 to 180,000 clones, 65% to 90% detected once. The sample taken for sequencing was peripheral blood. Source of these receptors: a woman aged 60 to 75 with COVID-19, enrolled during active disease. The CDR3 runs from the conserved cysteine through the conserved F or W. A D gene is named only where the DNA matches it firmly. Expanded clones get a size class; other rows say once, few or many, or leave the size out.

clone size | J gene | V gene | D gene | CDR3 protein | CDR3 DNA
once | TRBJ1-5 | TRBV12-3/TRBV12-4 | - | CASQPDQGPQHF | TGTGCCAGCCAGCCTGACCAGGGGCCCCAGCATTTT
- | TRBJ1-2 | TRBV11-2 | TRBD1 | CASSLDPDRGLNYGYTF | TGTGCCAGCAGCTTAGATCCAGACAGGGGGCTTAACTATGGCTACACCTTC
- | TRBJ2-3 | TRBV14 | - | CASSQGLATQYF | TGTGCCAGCAGCCAAGGTCTAGCGACGCAGTATTTT
- | TRBJ1-4 | TRBV7-2 | - | CASSRNPVTNEKLFF | TGTGCCAGCAGCCGCAACCCAGTTACTAATGAAAAACTGTTTTTT
- | TRBJ1-2 | TRBV27 | TRBD1 | CASSPGQGEYGYTF | TGTGCCAGCTCCCCGGGACAGGGGGAGTATGGCTACACCTTC
once | TRBJ2-5 | TRBV4-2 | TRBD2 | CASSQDRATGGETQYF | TGTGCCAGCAGCCAAGATCGGGCTACGGGGGGAGAGACCCAGTACTTC
- | TRBJ1-1 | TRBV28 | - | CASSRGSGQNTEAFF | TGTGCCAGCAGTCGGGGATCGGGCCAGAACACTGAAGCTTTCTTT
- | TRBJ1-2 | TRBV6-5 | - | CAVRTGPTNYGYTF | TGTGCCGTTCGAACAGGGCCTACTAACTATGGCTACACCTTC
- | TRBJ2-1 | TRBV6-5 | - | CATRGPEQFF | TGTGCCACACGGGGTCCTGAGCAGTTCTTC
- | TRBJ1-5 | TRBV6-2/TRBV6-3 | - | CASSYSGGNQPQHF | TGTGCCAGCAGTTACTCAGGGGGCAATCAGCCCCAGCATTTT
- | TRBJ1-1 | TRBV7-2 | - | CASSFIATNTEAFF | TGTGCCAGCAGCTTCATTGCGACAAACACTGAAGCTTTCTTT